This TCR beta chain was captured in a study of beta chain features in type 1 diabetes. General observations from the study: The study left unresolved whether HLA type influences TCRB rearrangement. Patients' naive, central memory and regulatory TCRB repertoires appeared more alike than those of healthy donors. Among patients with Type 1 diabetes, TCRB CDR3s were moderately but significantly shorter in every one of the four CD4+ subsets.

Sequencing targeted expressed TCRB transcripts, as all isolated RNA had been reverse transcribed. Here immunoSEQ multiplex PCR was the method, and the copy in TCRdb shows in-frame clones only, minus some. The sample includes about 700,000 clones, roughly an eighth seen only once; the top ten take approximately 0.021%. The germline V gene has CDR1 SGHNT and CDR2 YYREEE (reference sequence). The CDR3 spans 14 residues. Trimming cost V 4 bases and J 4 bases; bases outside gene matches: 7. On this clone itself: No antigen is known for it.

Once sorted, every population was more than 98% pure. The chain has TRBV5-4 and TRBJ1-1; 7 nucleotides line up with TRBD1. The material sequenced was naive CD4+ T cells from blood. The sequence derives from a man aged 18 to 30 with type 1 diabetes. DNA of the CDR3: TGTGCCAGCAGCATACAGGGGTTGGGCACTGAAGCTTTCTTT. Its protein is CASSIQGLGTEAFF.